The rows below give T cell receptor beta chains drawn from one sample of a study of blood T cell repertoires in COVID-19. Clones were read by immunoSEQ multiplex PCR, and TCRdb kept only the in-frame ones, dropping some. The table has 150,000 to 200,000 clones, 86% seen once. The sequenced sample was peripheral blood. The receptors originated from a woman aged 80 or over in a cohort sampled during active or convalescent COVID-19. Each CDR3 is given with its conserved first and last residue. The order of the fields is clone size, J gene, V gene, D gene, CDR3 DNA, CDR3 protein. A D gene is named only where the DNA matches it firmly. Size is stated for part of the rows, as once, few or many counts, or as a class when the clone is expanded.

once,TRBJ2-7,TRBV28,.,TGTGCCAGCAGTTCGGAAGCAGGTAGTTACACCTACGAGCAGTACTTC,CASSSEAGSYTYEQYF
.,TRBJ1-2,TRBV30,.,TGTGCCTGGAGTGTACGTAGGGGAGGTGGCTACACCTTC,CAWSVRRGGGYTF
.,TRBJ2-3,TRBV10-3,TRBD1,TGTGCCATCAGTGAGGCGACAGGGGGACCAACAGATACGCAGTATTTT,CAISEATGGPTDTQYF
.,TRBJ2-5,TRBV29-1,.,TGCAGCGTTCCAGGACAGCCCATCCAAGAGACCCAGTACTTC,CSVPGQPIQETQYF
many,TRBJ1-5,TRBV28,.,TGTGCCAGCAGTTTAATTCTGGCTAGCAATCAGCCCCAGCATTTT,CASSLILASNQPQHF
once,TRBJ2-3,TRBV30,.,TGTGCCTGGAGGACAGGAGTCAGCACAGATACGCAGTATTTT,CAWRTGVSTDTQYF
.,TRBJ1-3,TRBV5-8,.,TGTGCCAGCAGCTCCAGACAGGAAGGAAACACCATATATTTT,CASSSRQEGNTIYF
.,TRBJ2-1,TRBV18,TRBD1,TGTGCCAGCTCACAAGAGAGACAGGGGGCGAGCTACAATGAGCAGTTCTTC,CASSQERQGASYNEQFF
.,TRBJ1-5,TRBV15,.,TGTGCCACGGGGGGGATCAATCAGCCCCAGCATTTT,CATGGINQPQHF
.,TRBJ1-4,TRBV5-6,TRBD1,TGTGCCAGCAGCTGGGGGACAGGGAGTGAAAAACTGTTTTTT,CASSWGTGSEKLFF
.,TRBJ2-5,TRBV5-4,.,TGTGCCAGCAGCACCCCGGGGGAAGAGACCCAGTACTTC,CASSTPGEETQYF
.,TRBJ2-2,TRBV2,.,TGTGCCGGAACCCGGGGGTGGGCACGAAACACCGGGGAGCTGTTTTTT,CAGTRGWARNTGELFF
.,TRBJ1-1,TRBV7-2,.,TGTGCCAGCAGCTCAGGCGGGGGGTTGGGGACTGAAGCTTTCTTT,CASSSGGGLGTEAFF
once,TRBJ2-1,TRBV19,TRBD2,TGTGCCAGTAGTCTGGGACTAGCGCAGAGCTCCTACAATGAGCAGTTCTTC,CASSLGLAQSSYNEQFF
.,TRBJ1-3,TRBV11-3,TRBD1,TGTGCCAGCAGCCGAACCGCGCCTGGCAGGGGGGATTCGAACACCATATATTTT,CASSRTAPGRGDSNTIYF
.,TRBJ2-3,TRBV29-1,TRBD2,TGCAGCGTTGCCCTAGCGGGAGGGGTAGATACGCAGTATTTT,CSVALAGGVDTQYF
.,TRBJ1-5,TRBV28,TRBD1,TGTGCCAGCGGGGACAGTGAGTATAGCAATCAGCCCCAGCATTTT,CASGDSEYSNQPQHF
.,TRBJ1-5,TRBV24-1,.,TGTGCCACCAGTGGGCAGGGAACTCAGCCCCAGCATTTT,CATSGQGTQPQHF
.,TRBJ2-2,TRBV19,TRBD2,TGTGCCAGTAGTTTACTAGCGGGAGCGGGGAACACCGGGGAGCTGTTTTTT,CASSLLAGAGNTGELFF
.,TRBJ1-5,TRBV11-2,TRBD1,TGTGCCAGCAGCCAACAGGGGTATAGCAATCAGCCCCAGCATTTT,CASSQQGYSNQPQHF
once,TRBJ2-7,TRBV29-1,.,TGCAGCGTTGACAGGGGCTACGAGCAGTACTTC,CSVDRGYEQYF
.,TRBJ1-1,TRBV2,.,TGTGCCAGCATTCCAGGGGAGATGAACACTGAAGCTTTCTTT,CASIPGEMNTEAFF
.,TRBJ1-3,TRBV9,.,TGTGCCAGCAGCGTAGGTGGCAACCGAAACACCATATATTTT,CASSVGGNRNTIYF
.,TRBJ2-6,TRBV2,.,TGTGCCAGCAGTGAGGAGGGAACGGCCAACGTCCTGACTTTC,CASSEEGTANVLTF
.,TRBJ2-3,TRBV4-2,TRBD2,TGTGCCAGCAGCCTACTTGGGGCTAGCGGGGGGAGTGGTACGCAGTATTTT,CASSLLGASGGSGTQYF
.,TRBJ1-4,TRBV6-5,.,TGTGCCAGCTGCCAGCGAGCAACTAATGAAAAACTGTTTTTT,CASCQRATNEKLFF
.,TRBJ1-3,TRBV18,.,TGTGCCAGCTCACCGGGGCCTCCCTCTGGAAACACCATATATTTT,CASSPGPPSGNTIYF
.,TRBJ1-4,TRBV23-1,.,TGCGCCAGCAGTCAATTAGCAGAAAAACTGTTTTTT,CASSQLAEKLFF
.,TRBJ1-5,TRBV19,.,TGTGCCAGTAGTCTGGGGGCCAATCAGCCCCAGCATTTT,CASSLGANQPQHF
.,TRBJ1-2,TRBV11-2,.,TGTGCCAGCAGCTCCGGAGGATTTGGCTACACCTTC,CASSSGGFGYTF
.,TRBJ2-3,TRBV6-5,.,TGTGCCAACAAACTAGATCCTAGCACAGATACGCAGTATTTT,CANKLDPSTDTQYF
.,TRBJ2-3,TRBV29-1,.,TGCAGCGTTGTAACAGGGGAGGCCACAGATACGCAGTATTTT,CSVVTGEATDTQYF
.,TRBJ2-7,TRBV19,TRBD1,TGTGCCAGTAGTATTAGGGGACAGGGGTCCTCCTACGAGCAGTACTTC,CASSIRGQGSSYEQYF
.,TRBJ2-2,TRBV9,.,TGTGCCAGCACTCGCAGGGAGGCCGGGGAGCTGTTTTTT,CASTRREAGELFF
few,TRBJ1-2,TRBV5-6,.,TGTGCCAGCAGCCAGGGGCCCTCTAACTATGGCTACACCTTC,CASSQGPSNYGYTF
.,TRBJ2-1,TRBV5-1,TRBD1,TGCGCCAGCAGCTTGGCATTTTCCGGGACAGGGGCCGGAGGACTTTACAATGAGCAGTTCTTC,CASSLAFSGTGAGGLYNEQFF
.,TRBJ2-1,TRBV5-5,.,TGTGCCAGCAGCTTAGGTAGCAGCTCCTACAATGAGCAGTTCTTC,CASSLGSSSYNEQFF
.,TRBJ2-3,TRBV6-6,TRBD2,TGTGCCAGCACCCTAGCGGGGGGCCGCACAGATACGCAGTATTTT,CASTLAGGRTDTQYF
once,TRBJ2-3,TRBV30,TRBD2,TGTGCCTGGAGCGTCAAACCGGGACTAGACACAGATACGCAGTATTTT,CAWSVKPGLDTDTQYF
.,TRBJ2-2,TRBV7-2,TRBD2,TGTGCCAGCAGCCCGATCGCCCCCGGGACTAGCGTCACCGGGGAGCTGTTTTTT,CASSPIAPGTSVTGELFF
.,TRBJ1-4,TRBV18,.,TGTGCCAGCTCAACCAGGCAGTTGAATGAAAAACTGTTTTTT,CASSTRQLNEKLFF
.,TRBJ2-6,TRBV24-1,.,TGTGCCACCAGTGATCCCGTGGACAGCGTCTCTGGGGCCAACGTCCTGACTTTC,CATSDPVDSVSGANVLTF
.,TRBJ1-6,TRBV30,.,TGTGCCTGGAGTGTGGCGGAACCACCCCTCCACTTT,CAWSVAEPPLHF
once,TRBJ2-1,TRBV19,.,TGTGCCAGTAGTATAGTCAGGGTGGGCCATGAGCAGTTCTTC,CASSIVRVGHEQFF
.,TRBJ1-2,TRBV7-9,.,TGTGCCAGCAGGGGGCGCAAAGCCGGCTACACCTTC,CASRGRKAGYTF
.,TRBJ1-2,TRBV5-1,TRBD1,TGCGCCAGCAGGTATGGGACAGGGAACTATGGCTACACCTTC,CASRYGTGNYGYTF
few,TRBJ2-5,TRBV15,.,TGTGCCACCAGCAGAGAACAGAAAGAGACCCAGTACTTC,CATSREQKETQYF
once,TRBJ1-1,TRBV9,.,TGTGCCAGCAGCGTTGAACGGAGCACTGAAGCTTTCTTT,CASSVERSTEAFF
.,TRBJ1-1,TRBV6-5,.,TGTGCCAGCAGTTACAGTAGTGAAGCTTTCTTT,CASSYSSEAFF
once,TRBJ1-1,TRBV15,TRBD1,TGTGCCACCAGCAGGGAACTACCGGGACAGGGAGAAGCTTTCTTT,CATSRELPGQGEAFF
.,TRBJ1-6,TRBV19,TRBD1,TGTGCCAGTAGTGGGACAGACAATGGGAGAAGGCCCTATAATTCACCCCTCCACTTT,CASSGTDNGRRPYNSPLHF
.,TRBJ1-6,TRBV4-1,.,TGCGCCAGCAGCCAAGGGGCAAATTCGGCACCCCTCCACTTT,CASSQGANSAPLHF
.,TRBJ1-2,TRBV12-3/TRBV12-4,TRBD1,TGTGCCAGCAGCCGGACAGGGACCTATGGCTACACCTTC,CASSRTGTYGYTF
once,TRBJ2-7,TRBV5-6,.,TGTGCCAGCAGCCCCGAGGAGGGGGGGGACGAGCAGTACTTC,CASSPEEGGDEQYF
.,TRBJ2-1,TRBV7-6,TRBD2,TGTGCCAGCAGCCTGCAGCGGGGGGAAATGTGGGATGAGCAGTTCTTC,CASSLQRGEMWDEQFF
.,TRBJ2-2,TRBV3-1/TRBV3-2,TRBD2,TGTGCCAGCAGCCCGCCCACGTTACTAGCGGGAGGGCCCCGAGCGGCCGGGGAGCTGTTTTTT,CASSPPTLLAGGPRAAGELFF
.,TRBJ1-1,TRBV28,.,TGTGCCAGCAGTGAGGGGAACACTGAAGCTTTCTTT,CASSEGNTEAFF
.,TRBJ1-3,TRBV5-1,TRBD1,TGCGCCAGCCTAGGGGGCATCTTATTTACTGGAAACACCATATATTTT,CASLGGILFTGNTIYF